This T cell receptor beta chain was captured by sequencing in a study of stem cell transplantation in POMP-related autoinflammatory disease. In the study overall: Before transplant, CD4+ T cells skewed naive and CD8+ proportions were low.

Only in-frame clones appear in the TCRdb table, and some are missing; sequencing was by immunoSEQ multiplex PCR. The top ten hold over 2.5% of the sample, which has more than 20,000 clones, around 83% seen once. Trimming removed 1 base at V and 4 bases at J, with 10 bases between. CDR3 length: 14 amino acids. The germline V gene has CDR1 SGHRS and CDR2 YFSETQ. The V gene is TRBV5-1, the J gene TRBJ2-3; D call uncertain. This specimen consisted of CD4+ T cells from PBMCs, obtained before stem cell transplantation. The receptor was isolated from a human donor with POMP-related autoinflammation and immune dysregulation (PRAID). CDR3 in amino acids: CASSLMAFADTQYF. The CDR3 DNA follows: TGCGCCAGCAGCTTGATGGCCTTTGCAGATACGCAGTATTTT.